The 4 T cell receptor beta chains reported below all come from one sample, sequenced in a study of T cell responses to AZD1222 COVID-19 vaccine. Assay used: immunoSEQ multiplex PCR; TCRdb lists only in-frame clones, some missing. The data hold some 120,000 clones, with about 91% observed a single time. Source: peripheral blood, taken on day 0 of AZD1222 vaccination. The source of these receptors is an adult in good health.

CDR3 in amino acids: CASSLEGAVYGYTF. The CDR3 nucleotides read TGCGCCAGCAGCTTGGAGGGCGCGGTGTATGGCTACACCTTC. The chain couples TRBV5-1 to TRBJ1-2; no clear D. The germline CDR1 and CDR2 sequences are SGHRS and YFSETQ. The V end was cut by 0 bases, the J end by 5 bases, with 11 bases between. The CDR3 spans 14 residues.

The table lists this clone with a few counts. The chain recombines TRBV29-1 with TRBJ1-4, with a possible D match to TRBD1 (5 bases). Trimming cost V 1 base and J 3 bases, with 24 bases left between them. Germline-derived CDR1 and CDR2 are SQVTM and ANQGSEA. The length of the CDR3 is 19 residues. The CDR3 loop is CSVEGADSFTAPSNEKLFF. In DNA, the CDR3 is TGCAGCGTTGAAGGCGCTGACAGCTTCACCGCGCCTTCTAATGAAAAACTGTTTTTT.

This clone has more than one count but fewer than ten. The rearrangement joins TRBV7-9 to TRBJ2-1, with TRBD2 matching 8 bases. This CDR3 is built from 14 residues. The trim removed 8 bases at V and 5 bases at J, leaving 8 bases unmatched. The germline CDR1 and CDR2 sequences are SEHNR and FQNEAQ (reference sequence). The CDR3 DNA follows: TGTGCCAGCGAGGGACTAGGGGTTAACAATGAGCAGTTCTTC. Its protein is CASEGLGVNNEQFF. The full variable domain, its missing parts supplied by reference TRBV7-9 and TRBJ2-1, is DTGVSQNPRHKITKRGQNVTFRCDPISEHNRLYWYRQTLGQGPEFLTYFQNEAQLEKSRLLSDRFSAERPKGSFSTLEIQRTEQGDSAMYLCASEGLGVNNEQFFGPGTRLTVL.

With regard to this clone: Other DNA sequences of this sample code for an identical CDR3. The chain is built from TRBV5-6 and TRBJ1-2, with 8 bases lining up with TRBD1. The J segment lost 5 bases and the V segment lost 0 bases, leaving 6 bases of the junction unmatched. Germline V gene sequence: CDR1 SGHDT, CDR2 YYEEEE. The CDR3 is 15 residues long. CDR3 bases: TGTGCCAGCAGCTTGGGTGGGACAGGAACTTATGGCTACACCTTC. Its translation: CASSLGGTGTYGYTF.